These T cell receptor beta chains were read from a single sample in a study of regulatory T cells in long-lasting Graves disease. TCRdb fed the multiplex PCR reads into MiXCR, producing one record per CDR3 protein. The data contain almost 350,000 distinct CDR3 sequences, around 20% of them singletons. The specimen was peripheral blood mononuclear cells (PBMCs), collected when the disease was refractory, from a patient treated with antithyroid drugs. These TCRs come from a female donor with Graves disease. The CDR3 runs from the conserved cysteine through the conserved F or W. A D gene is named only where the DNA matches it firmly. Clone sizes are given selectively: once, few, many, or a class where the clone is expanded.

cdr3_nt cdr3_aa v_call d_call j_call clone_size
TGTGCCATCAGGCCCGACAACTCCTACGAGCAGTACTTC CAIRPDNSYEQYF TRBV10-3 - TRBJ2-7 -
TGTGCCAGCAGCTTGGCCAACGGAGCCTACGAGCAGTACTTC CASSLANGAYEQYF TRBV5-5 - TRBJ2-7 -
TGTGCCAGCAGCCAAGGAACCGGCAGGGATCCCACTGAAGCTTTCTTT CASSQGTGRDPTEAFF TRBV9 - TRBJ1-1 many
TGTGCCAGCAGTGGGCCCGGGCCCGGAATAGGGACAGTGTACGAGCAGTACTTC CASSGPGPGIGTVYEQYF TRBV6-1 TRBD1 TRBJ2-7 -
TGCGCCAGCAGCCATGGACAGGGTACTAATTCACCCCTCCACTTT CASSHGQGTNSPLHF TRBV4-3 TRBD1 TRBJ1-6 -
TGTGCCACCAGTGTAGGGGGAATGGGGACGAAGTCCTACGAGCAGTACTTC CATSVGGMGTKSYEQYF TRBV24-1 - TRBJ2-7 many
TGTGCCAGTAGTATAGAGATGGACAGGGCGAGGGAGACCCAGTACTTC CASSIEMDRARETQYF TRBV19 TRBD1 TRBJ2-5 few
TGTGCCAGCTCACCACCGCCAGGGTATGGCTACACCTTC CASSPPPGYGYTF TRBV18 - TRBJ1-2 few
TGTGCCAGCAGCCCCTCCTGGGGGGGCTTCGAGACCCAGTACTTC CASSPSWGGFETQYF TRBV7-2 - TRBJ2-5 many
TGTGCCAGCAGCGCCTCAGATTACACCGGGGAGCTGTTTTTT CASSASDYTGELFF TRBV9 - TRBJ2-2 -
TGTGCCATCAGTGAGCCTAATGAAAAACTGTTTTTT CAISEPNEKLFF TRBV10-3 - TRBJ1-4 many
TGTGCCAGCAGCCCCGAGACAGGGGGAGAGTACGAGCAGTACTTC CASSPETGGEYEQYF TRBV11-3 TRBD1 TRBJ2-7 few
TGTGCCAGCAGCTTACTCCCGGGCGGGAACTATGGCTACACCTTC CASSLLPGGNYGYTF TRBV7-2 - TRBJ1-2 many
TGTGCCAGCAGCCCCGGACTAGCGGGAGAAAAGGAGTACTTC CASSPGLAGEKEYF TRBV7-2 TRBD2 TRBJ2-7 few
TGTGCCAGCAGCCAAAAGACTAGCGGGAGCTACGAGCAGTACTTC CASSQKTSGSYEQYF TRBV14 TRBD2 TRBJ2-7 -
TGTGCCAGCAGCCTAAGGGCTAACTCTGGAAACACCATATATTTT CASSLRANSGNTIYF TRBV5-6 - TRBJ1-3 -
TGTGCCAGCAGCCCATCGGTGGGTCAGCCCCAGCATTTT CASSPSVGQPQHF TRBV7-2 - TRBJ1-5 few
TGCAGTGCTAGTCGGGACAAGAGAATGGGCTACACCTTC CSASRDKRMGYTF TRBV20-1 - TRBJ1-2 many
TGCAGTGCTAGAGGTAGCAGGAACTATGGCTACACCTTC CSARGSRNYGYTF TRBV20-1 - TRBJ1-2 -
TGTGCCAGCAGTTACTATGAGCAGGGTCTGGCTTTCTTT CASSYYEQGLAFF TRBV6-2/TRBV6-3 - TRBJ1-1 many
TGTGCCTGGACCATACAGGGTTCCCACGAGCAGTACTTC CAWTIQGSHEQYF TRBV30 - TRBJ2-7 -
TGTGCCAGCAGCCGAGAACCCCCGGGACTAGCGGACTACGAGCAGTACTTC CASSREPPGLADYEQYF TRBV7-2 TRBD2 TRBJ2-7 -
TGTGCCAGCAGTTCCCGAACTAGGACCCGGGCCGGGGAGCTGTTTTTT CASSSRTRTRAGELFF TRBV6-5 - TRBJ2-2 -
TGTGCCAGCAGCCAAGGGGGACTAGCGGGGGCAGATACGCAGTATTTT CASSQGGLAGADTQYF TRBV3-1 TRBD2 TRBJ2-3 -
TGTGCCTGGAACTTGGACGGACTTAACTATGGCTACACCTTC CAWNLDGLNYGYTF TRBV30 - TRBJ1-2 many
TGTGCCAGTAGTTCCCAACTTAACAGGGGGCATTCGAGTCAGCCCCAGCATTTT CASSSQLNRGHSSQPQHF TRBV19 TRBD1 TRBJ1-5 few
TGTGCCAGCAGTTCCCATCAGGGTGGGTCCTACGAGCAGTACTTC CASSSHQGGSYEQYF TRBV6-5 - TRBJ2-7 -
TGCAGTGCTGGCCGAGGACTAGCGCACTACGAGCAGTACTTC CSAGRGLAHYEQYF TRBV20-1 TRBD2 TRBJ2-7 many
TGTGCCAGCCGGGGGACCGAGGAGCTGTTTTTT CASRGTEELFF TRBV12-3/TRBV12-4 - TRBJ2-2 -
TGTGCCAGCTTCGGGACAGGGGGATACAATGAGCAGTTCTTC CASFGTGGYNEQFF TRBV28 TRBD1 TRBJ2-1 few
TGTGCCAGCAGTTTATCGATAGGGGACAAGCATCCCTACGAGCAGTACTTC CASSLSIGDKHPYEQYF TRBV27 - TRBJ2-7 many
TGTGCCAGCAGCCAAAGACAGGGGGCAGCTTTACTGTTTTTT CASSQRQGAALLFF TRBV7-8 TRBD1 TRBJ1-4 few
TGTGCCAGTAGTACACCCTCCAGGGCTGGGGATCAGCCCCAGCATTTT CASSTPSRAGDQPQHF TRBV19 - TRBJ1-5 -
TGTGCCAGCAGCTTAGGGACAGGGGGGCACGAGCAGTACTTC CASSLGTGGHEQYF TRBV11-2 TRBD1 TRBJ2-7 many
TGTGCCAGCAGTTACGAGAAAACAGGTCCCTACGAGCAGTACTTC CASSYEKTGPYEQYF TRBV28 - TRBJ2-7 many
TGTGCCAGCAGTTTTCGTGGGAGGCTCTCTAGCTCCTACAATGAGCAGTTCTTC CASSFRGRLSSSYNEQFF TRBV27 - TRBJ2-1 few
TGTGCCAGCAGTTACGTTTGGGACATGAACACTGAAGCTTTCTTT CASSYVWDMNTEAFF TRBV6-5 - TRBJ1-1 -
TGCAGTGCTAGAGGGGGGGCCGGGGCAGCACCCTACGAGCAGTACTTC CSARGGAGAAPYEQYF TRBV20-1 - TRBJ2-7 -
TGTGCCAGCAGCGCGACAGGGGCTCCCCTCCACTTT CASSATGAPLHF TRBV5-6 TRBD1 TRBJ1-6 many
TGCAGTGCTAGAGACACCTACACCGGGGAGCTGTTTTTT CSARDTYTGELFF TRBV20-1 - TRBJ2-2 few
TGTGCCATCAGATCCGGGACAGGGAACACTGAAGCTTTCTTT CAIRSGTGNTEAFF TRBV10-3 TRBD1 TRBJ1-1 few
TGTGCCAGCAGTTCTGCGGCTAGCGGGGCATCTGTCTTC CASSSAASGASVF TRBV6-2/TRBV6-3 TRBD2 TRBJ2-1 few